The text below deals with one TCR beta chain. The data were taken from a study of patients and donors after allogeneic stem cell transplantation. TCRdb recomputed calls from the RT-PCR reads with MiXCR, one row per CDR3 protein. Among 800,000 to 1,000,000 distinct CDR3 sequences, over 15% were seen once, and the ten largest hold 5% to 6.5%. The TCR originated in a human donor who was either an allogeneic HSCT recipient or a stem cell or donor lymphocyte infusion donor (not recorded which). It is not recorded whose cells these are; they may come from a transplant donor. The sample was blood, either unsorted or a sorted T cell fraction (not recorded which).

The CDR3 sequence is CASSVELWEGYTF. CDR3 in DNA: TGTGCCAGCAGCGTAGAGTTATGGGAAGGCTACACCTTC. J is TRBJ1-2 and V is TRBV9; D gene unclear. Trimming pared 0 bases from V and 8 bases from J, leaving 11 bases between. Germline V gives CDR1 SGDLS, CDR2 YYNGEE. The length of the CDR3 is 13 residues.